This T cell receptor (beta chain) was sequenced for a study of T cell repertoires in cytomegalovirus infection. Worth noting for this clonotype: Its antigen is still unknown.

Study-wide findings and caveats: HLA-C-restricted CMV clonotypes gave the most frequent clonotype in two of eight donors.

TCRdb fed the reads into MiXCR, producing one record per CDR3 protein. The repertoire holds some 800,000 distinct CDR3 sequences, with roughly 29% as singletons. This CDR3 spans 15 amino acids. V dropped 1 base and J dropped 0 bases, with 9 bases sitting between them. Germline values: CDR1 MGHRA, CDR2 YSYEKL. This TCR came from a human donor in good health (CMV status not recorded). Some clones in this sample may be carry-over from other donors' samples. This chain links TRBV4-1 with TRBJ1-2; D remains ambiguous. The material sequenced was cultured CD8+ T cells from PBMCs, taken from culture after CMV antigen stimulation. The CDR3 protein is CASSQVGVTNYGYTF. The CDR3 DNA reads TGCGCCAGCAGCCAAGTTGGGGTTACTAACTATGGCTACACCTTC.